This T cell receptor beta chain was captured by sequencing in a study of cytomegalovirus exposure and HLA in healthy donors. The ends lost 1 base at V and 1 base at J; junction bases unmatched: 5. This CDR3 comprises 16 residues. CDR1 and CDR2 from the germline V gene are SGHAT and FQNNGV. Use of 60 Vbeta and 13 Jbeta primers characterized the PCR. Sequencing used immunoSEQ multiplex PCR; TCRdb keeps in-frame clones, though not all of them. Among 150,000 to 200,000 clones listed, approximately 85% were seen once. This clone was seen only once. The J gene is TRBJ1-1, the V gene TRBV11-2; 8 bases map to TRBD1. Sequencing input: PBMCs. This clonotype was obtained from a woman between 45 and 65 years old in good health and CMV-seronegative. CDR3 region: CASSLVLTGANTEAFF. CDR3 nucleotides: TGTGCCAGCAGCTTAGTCTTGACAGGGGCGAACACTGAAGCTTTCTTT.